The text below deals with one TCR beta chain. This sample was taken from a study of blood T cell repertoires in COVID-19. Study-level information: COVID-19 samples from acute and convalescent phases originated in the United States, Italy and Spain. The cDNA or gDNA used as material had been derived from T cells, B-cell-depleted T cells, or PBMCs.

Methods used by the authors: Amplification of reference gene primers was used by the study to estimate nucleated cell counts. This table comes from immunoSEQ multiplex PCR, and its TCRdb copy is limited to in-frame clones, with some not included. V and J calls and clone size are copied from that table; D and trimming were computed from the DNA. The top ten clones hold 3.9% of a sample with about 160,000 clones, around 90% of them seen once. Unmatched junction bases numbered 15, after V lost 1 base and J lost 10 bases. The germline gives CDR1 SEHNR, CDR2 FQNEAQ (reference sequence). The CDR3 length is 17 residues.

The source of this sequence is a woman aged 60-70 years who had recovered from COVID-19. The sample was peripheral blood. This rearrangement joins TRBV7-9 to TRBJ2-3; 9 nucleotides agree with TRBD2. CDR3 DNA sequence: TGTGCCAGCAGCTTAGGAGGGCTAGCGGGGACCCAGGTTGCGCAGTATTTT. Translation: CASSLGGLAGTQVAQYF.